This TCR beta chain was observed in a study of T cell responses to AZD1222 COVID-19 vaccine. Profiling relied on immunoSEQ multiplex PCR, and the TCRdb table lists in-frame clones only, not all of them. Of 100,000 to 150,000 clones in the sample, roughly 87% were seen once. Study outcomes and limitations: Clonal diversity was possibly underestimated, and the donors were mostly white British, with more females. Among vaccine-associated CD4 TCRs, coverage spanned spike, with dominance at 160-218 and 743-854. Baseline serology detected seropositivity in only six or seven AZD1222 recipients. After the peak T cell response, and only then, were repertoires sampled.

This clone was detected once. The antigen is undetermined. The V gene lost 2 bases and the J gene lost 1 base, with 11 bases spanning the gap. Germline assignment: CDR1 MDHEN and CDR2 SYDVKM. The CDR3 is 15 residues long. This chain joins TRBV28 and TRBJ1-2; no reliable D call. The receptor comes from an adult in good health. The input for sequencing was peripheral blood, taken on day 0 of AZD1222 vaccination. In DNA, the CDR3 is TGTGCCAGCAGTTTAGCCGAGAAAAATAACTATGGCTACACCTTC. Amino acid sequence: CASSLAEKNNYGYTF.